This TCR beta chain was recovered during a study of cytomegalovirus exposure and HLA in healthy donors. About the research overall: Earlier results showed roughly 110 million unique TCR beta sequences derived from approximately 180 million T cells. Study-wide findings and caveats: The authors enumerated 150 to 200 TCR beta chains as linked to cytomegalovirus. Analyses of presence and absence presupposed an approximately uniform sequencing depth across donors.

This CDR3 region has 17 residues. Germline lookup yields CDR1 SGDLS and CDR2 YYNGEE. Germline trimming cut 4 bases from V and 0 bases from J; bases unmatched to any gene: 7. Note on this clone: The target antigen is unknown.

60 Vbeta and 13 Jbeta primers were used in PCR. Sequencing was performed with immunoSEQ multiplex PCR; in TCRdb, only in-frame clones are kept and a portion is missing. This listing includes roughly 77,000 clones. The chain is built from TRBV9 and TRBJ2-1, with 10 positions matching TRBD2. The sample consisted of PBMCs. The source is a young man in good health and CMV-seronegative. This CDR3 reads CASSSGTSASSYNEQFF. CDR3 in DNA: TGTGCCAGCAGCTCCGGGACTAGCGCTTCCTCCTACAATGAGCAGTTCTTC.